Below are 16 T cell receptor beta chains sequenced from a single sample in a study of blood T cell repertoires in COVID-19. Data came from immunoSEQ multiplex PCR; TCRdb stores just in-frame clones and leaves some out. The data contain around 200,000 clones, around nine tenths of them seen just once; the ten biggest clones take up 2.5% to 3%. Sequencing was done on a sample of peripheral blood. The receptors stem from a man aged 40-49 years with active or convalescent COVID-19.

This clone was detected only a few times. Other nucleotide sequences from this sample produce the same CDR3. The chain is built from TRBV29-1 and TRBJ1-6, with a tentative D call TRBD1 (6 bases). Germline lookup yields CDR1 SQVTM and CDR2 ANQGSEA. The CDR3 is made up of 13 amino acids. Trimming took 7 bases from V and 5 from J, leaving 12 bases between them. The CDR3 DNA follows: TGCAGCGCCCGCAGGGGTGATAATTCACCCCTCCACTTT. It specifies CSARRGDNSPLHF.

This chain uses TRBV7-8 with TRBJ2-7, with TRBD1 matching 9 bases. CDR3 length: 17 residues. In germline, CDR1 is SGHVS, CDR2 FQNEAQ. V lost 4 bases to trimming and J lost 1 base; unmatched junction nucleotides: 11. CDR3 DNA sequence: TGTGCCAGCAGCTCGTCTACAGGGGGCTCGCTTTCCTACGAGCAGTACTTC. Translating gives CASSSSTGGSLSYEQYF.

The CDR3 sequence: CASSQTGTGMVEQYF. The DNA of the CDR3 is TGCGCCAGCAGCCAAACCGGGACAGGGATGGTGGAGCAGTACTTC. This chain connects TRBV5-1 to TRBJ2-7, with TRBD1 identical over 9 bases. Germline CDR1 and CDR2: SGHRS and YFSETQ. The CDR3 is made up of 15 amino acids. Trimming took 4 bases from V and 7 from J; bases not matched to a gene: 12.

This clone was found many times. The rearrangement uses TRBV30 and TRBJ1-5; the D gene is possibly TRBD1 (6 bases). Germline CDR1 reads GTSNPN; CDR2 reads SVGIG (reference sequence). Trimming stripped 7 bases from V and 3 bases from J, with 16 bases between. This CDR3 comprises 14 residues. The CDR3 nucleotides read TGTGCCTTTACATTGACAGGAATCAATCAGCCCCAGCATTTT. Its protein product is CAFTLTGINQPQHF. The full variable domain, with the rest looked up from reference TRBV30 and TRBJ1-5, is SQTIHQWPATLVQPVGSPLSLECTVEGTSNPNLYWYRQAAGRGLQLLFYSVGIGQISSEVPQNLSASRPQDRQFILSSKKLLLSDSGFYLCAFTLTGINQPQHFGDGTRLSIL.

This clone appeared a few times. The chain joins TRBV5-6 to TRBJ2-7; D is unresolved. Per germline, CDR1 SGHDT and CDR2 YYEEEE. CDR3 size: 11 residues. V was cut by 3 bases and J by 7 bases, with 8 bases left in between. The CDR3 protein is CASSSRREQYF. CDR3 bases: TGTGCCAGCAGCTCCCGCCGGGAGCAGTACTTC.

This clone was observed a few times. CDR3 region: CASVSGLAGSTDTQYF. The DNA of the CDR3 is TGCGCCAGCGTCTCGGGACTAGCGGGGAGCACAGATACGCAGTATTTT. V and J are TRBV5-1 and TRBJ2-3, with TRBD2 matching over 13 bases. CDR3 length equals 16 residues. V trimming: 7 bases; J trimming: 0 bases; junction bases outside the gene matches: 5. From germline, CDR1 is SGHRS and CDR2 YFSETQ.

The chain combines TRBV20-1 with TRBJ1-4; no firm D call. With 3 bases removed from V and 8 bases from J, the gap between germline ends came to 16 bases. CDR1 and CDR2 (germline): DFQATT, SNEGSKA (reference sequence). The CDR3 consists of 14 residues. The CDR3 protein is CSASGPIVGEKLFF. The DNA for the CDR3 is TGCAGTGCTAGTGGTCCAATTGTGGGCGAAAAACTGTTTTTT.

This clone came up a few times. The rearrangement uses TRBV5-6 and TRBJ2-7; 9 nucleotides agree with TRBD1. J gave up 2 bases and V 1 base, and 7 bases lay outside the gene matches. CDR1 is SGHDT and CDR2 is YYEEEE in the germline V gene. There are 16 residues in the CDR3. Here the CDR3 reads CASSLRTGVNPYEQYF. The CDR3 DNA reads as TGTGCCAGCAGCTTGAGGACAGGGGTAAACCCCTACGAGCAGTACTTC. Drawing the rest from reference TRBV5-6 and TRBJ2-7, the complete variable domain is DAGVTQSPTHLIKTRGQQVTLRCSPKSGHDTVSWYQQALGQGPQFIFQYYEEEERQRGNFPDRFSGHQFPNYSSELNVNALLLGDSALYLCASSLRTGVNPYEQYFGPGTRLTVT.

This rearrangement joins TRBV19 to TRBJ2-7, with D maybe TRBD2 (6 bases). This CDR3 region has 14 residues. The germline CDR1 and CDR2 sequences are LNHDA and SQIVND (reference sequence). The V end was cut by 3 bases, the J end by 2 bases, with 11 bases between. CDR3 in DNA: TGTGCCAGTAGTATGAGGGGAGGTACCTACGAGCAGTACTTC. Protein product: CASSMRGGTYEQYF.

The J gene is TRBJ1-2, the V gene TRBV7-2; D remains unclear. The germline V and J ends were trimmed by 5 bases and 8 bases, with 15 bases remaining between them. The CDR3 extends over 13 amino acids. Germline V gene data show CDR1 as SGHTA and CDR2 as FQGNSA. CDR3 amino acids: CASSAVVSRGYTF. The CDR3 nucleotides are TGTGCCAGCAGCGCGGTGGTTTCGAGGGGCTACACCTTC.

The sample holds a few counts of this clone. V is TRBV5-6 and J is TRBJ2-6; a weak D match, TRBD1 (6 bases). Germline V gives CDR1 SGHDT, CDR2 YYEEEE. The V end lost 5 bases, the J end lost 4 bases, and 16 bases lay between the germline ends. The CDR3 is 16 amino acids. The CDR3 DNA is TGTGCCAGCAGAGACAGGCAGGCGGCCGGGGCCAACGTCCTGACTTTC. As protein: CASRDRQAAGANVLTF.

A single count supports this clone. The chain recombines TRBV7-2 with TRBJ2-3; 8 bases are shared with TRBD2. The CDR3 totals 15 residues. V trimming: 4 bases; J trimming: 4 bases; junction bases outside the gene matches: 7. Per the germline V gene, CDR1 is SGHTA and CDR2 is FQGNSA. CDR3 nucleotides: TGTGCCAGCAGCTCCGTCGGGGGGGCAGCAGATACGCAGTATTTT. Encoded protein: CASSSVGGAADTQYF.

The chain has TRBV6-5 and TRBJ1-2; D is possibly TRBD1 (6 bases). Germline V lookup: CDR1 MNHEY, CDR2 SVGAGI. The CDR3 runs to 12 residues. V lost 8 bases and J 4 bases, leaving 11 bases between the germline ends. The CDR3 nucleotides are TGTGCCAGCCAAGGGGGATTCTATGGCTACACCTTC. Its translation: CASQGGFYGYTF.

V is TRBV10-1 and J is TRBJ2-3, with 14 bases matching TRBD2. The CDR3 sequence is 15 residues long. V shed 5 bases and J 5 bases; nucleotides not matched to a gene: 3. Germline V gene sequence: CDR1 WNHNN, CDR2 SYGVQD (reference sequence). The CDR3 protein is CASSPGLAGVDTQYF. The CDR3 DNA sequence: TGCGCCAGCAGTCCGGGACTAGCGGGGGTAGATACGCAGTATTTT.

CDR3 in DNA: TGTGCCAGCAGCTACAGGGGAGGCAATCAGCCCCAGCATTTT. Its translation is CASSYRGGNQPQHF. The chain recombines TRBV28 with TRBJ1-5; TRBD1 agrees at 7 bases. The CDR3 totals 14 residues. The J segment lost 2 bases and the V segment lost 6 bases, leaving 4 bases of the junction unmatched. Germline CDR1 is MDHEN and CDR2 is SYDVKM.

The V and J genes are TRBV3-1 (or the pseudogene TRBV3-2) and TRBJ2-1; D is unresolved. From germline, CDR1 is LGHDT and CDR2 YNNKEL (reference sequence). Trimming pared 1 base from V and 5 bases from J, leaving 15 bases between. CDR3 length: 16 residues. As DNA, the CDR3 is TGTGCCAGCAGCCAAGGACGGCAGGATTTTCACAATGAGCAGTTCTTC. It encodes CASSQGRQDFHNEQFF.